This T cell receptor (beta chain) emerged from a study of CD4+ T cells in melanoma. Study-level findings and limits: A reported correlation linked neoantigen-specific CD4+ T cells to CD8+, macrophage and B cell function. Diverse differentiation states were reported for melanoma neoantigen-specific CD4+ T cells.

The protocol was immunoSEQ multiplex PCR, while the TCRdb copy is restricted to in-frame clones and leaves out a portion. The table shows some 9,900 clones, with around 72% occurring only once. Details on this clone: The antigen remains undetermined.

Deletions cut 4 bases from V and 4 bases from J, with 24 bases between. CDR1 is SGHDT and CDR2 is YYEEEE in the germline V gene. The CDR3 loop spans 17 amino acids. The chain recombines TRBV5-6 with TRBJ2-7; perhaps TRBD2 as D (7 bases). The clonotype originates from a human donor with melanoma. Material for sequencing was tumor tissue. The CDR3 DNA follows: TGTGCCAGCAGCCAGGACCCCGTGGGGGGGGCGTCTTACGAGCAGTACTTC. Its translation: CASSQDPVGGASYEQYF. The full variable domain, with the rest looked up from reference TRBV5-6 and TRBJ2-7, is DAGVTQSPTHLIKTRGQQVTLRCSPKSGHDTVSWYQQALGQGPQFIFQYYEEEERQRGNFPDRFSGHQFPNYSSELNVNALLLGDSALYLCASSQDPVGGASYEQYFGPGTRLTVT.